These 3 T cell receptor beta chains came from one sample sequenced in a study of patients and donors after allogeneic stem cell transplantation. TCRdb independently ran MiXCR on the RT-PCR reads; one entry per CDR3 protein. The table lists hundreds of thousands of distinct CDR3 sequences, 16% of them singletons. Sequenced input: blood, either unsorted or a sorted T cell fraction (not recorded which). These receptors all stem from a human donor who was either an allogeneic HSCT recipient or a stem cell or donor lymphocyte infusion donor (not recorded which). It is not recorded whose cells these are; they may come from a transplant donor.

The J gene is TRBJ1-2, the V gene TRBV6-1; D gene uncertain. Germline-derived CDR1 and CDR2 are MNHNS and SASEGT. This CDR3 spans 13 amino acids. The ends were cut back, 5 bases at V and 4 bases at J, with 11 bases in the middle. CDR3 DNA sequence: TGTGCCAGCAGTCTGGACGGTGTCTATGGCTACACCTTC. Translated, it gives CASSLDGVYGYTF.

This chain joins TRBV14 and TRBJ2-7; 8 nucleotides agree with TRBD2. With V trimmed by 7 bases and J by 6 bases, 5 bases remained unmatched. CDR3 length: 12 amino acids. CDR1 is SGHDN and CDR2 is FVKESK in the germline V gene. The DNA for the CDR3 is TGTGCCAGCAACCCCGGGGGGGGCGAGCAGTACTTC. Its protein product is CASNPGGGEQYF.

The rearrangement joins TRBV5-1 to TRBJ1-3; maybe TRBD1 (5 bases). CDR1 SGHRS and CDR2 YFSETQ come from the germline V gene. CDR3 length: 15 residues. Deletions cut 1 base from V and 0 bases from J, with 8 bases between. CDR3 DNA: TGCGCCAGCAGCTTGCGACAGAGCTCTGGAAACACCATATATTTT. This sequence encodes CASSLRQSSGNTIYF.